This T cell receptor (beta chain) emerged from a study of cytomegalovirus exposure and HLA in healthy donors. A single count supports this clone. Its antigen is unknown. V was trimmed by 2 bases and J by 0 bases, leaving 13 bases between them. Germline V CDR1 and CDR2: SGHDT, YYEEEE. The CDR3 is 16 residues long. General study points: Data from an earlier analysis indicated that most TCR beta V segments were productive either about 87% or about 30% of the time. TCR beta chain V- and J-gene trimming was linked, in a later analysis, to a missense variant in DCLRE1C. Some V segments (TRBV6-2 and TRBV6-3 among them) were excluded as indistinguishable.

The PCR was carried out with 60 Vbeta primers and 13 Jbeta primers. Authors' analysis steps: An analysis performed later counted roughly 79 million unique TCR beta chains (roughly 11 million of them shared). The table came from immunoSEQ multiplex PCR; TCRdb's copy has only in-frame clones and leaves some out. Clone size and the V and J calls come from that table; the DNA yielded D and trimming. The sample has some 180,000 clones, about 76% seen once. Sequences were obtained from PBMCs. The genes are TRBV5-6 and TRBJ2-3, with D unresolved. The receptor was isolated from a woman younger than 35 in good health and CMV-seropositive. The CDR3 nucleotides are TGTGCCAGCAGCTTCGCTGGAGCTGGGAGCACAGATACGCAGTATTTT. Amino acids: CASSFAGAGSTDTQYF.